This T cell receptor (beta chain) was captured by sequencing in a study of T cell repertoires in cytomegalovirus infection. Study as a whole: Well-studied HLA-B-restricted epitopes and recently identified HLA-C-restricted epitopes of CMV were both used in the study. Signatures in public TCR beta sequences pointed to both CMV infection and matching HLA type. General study findings and limits: Public TCR beta family frequency separated CMV-and-HLA carriers, including in an independent cohort. The study found HLA-C-restricted CMV-specific TCR beta clonotypes dominating the ex vivo response.

TCRdb ran MiXCR on the reads and lists one entry per CDR3 protein. The repertoire has approximately 310,000 distinct CDR3 sequences, around 25% of them found once; the top ten carry about an eighth. Looked up from germline, CDR1 is MDHEN and CDR2 is SYDVKM. The CDR3 is 19 residues long. Trimming removed 6 bases from V and 2 bases from J; junction bases left unmatched: 17. As concerns this clonotype: No antigen is known for it.

This chain connects TRBV28 to TRBJ2-7; 12 nucleotides line up with TRBD2. This specimen was cultured PBMCs, taken from culture after CMV antigen stimulation. This receptor was taken from a human donor in good health (CMV status not recorded). Some clones in this sample may be carry-over from other donors' samples. CDR3 sequence (DNA): TGTGCCAGCAGCCTTAAAAGGTCACTAGCGGGAGGAGGAACCTACGAGCAGTACTTC. Protein product: CASSLKRSLAGGGTYEQYF.